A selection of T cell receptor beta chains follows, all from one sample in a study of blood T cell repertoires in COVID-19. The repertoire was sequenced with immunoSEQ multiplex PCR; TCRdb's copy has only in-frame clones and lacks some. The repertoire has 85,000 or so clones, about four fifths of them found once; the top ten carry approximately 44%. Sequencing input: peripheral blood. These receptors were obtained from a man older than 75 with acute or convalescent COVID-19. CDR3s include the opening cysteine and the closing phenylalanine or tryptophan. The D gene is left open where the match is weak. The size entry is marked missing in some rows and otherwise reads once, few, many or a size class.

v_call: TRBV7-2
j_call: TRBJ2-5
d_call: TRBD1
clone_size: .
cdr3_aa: CASSRTGDETQYF
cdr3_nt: TGTGCCAGCAGTCGCACAGGGGACGAGACCCAGTACTTC

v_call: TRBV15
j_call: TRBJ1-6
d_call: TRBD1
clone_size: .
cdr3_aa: CATSRTQGENSPLHF
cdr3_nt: TGTGCCACCAGCAGAACCCAGGGGGAAAATTCACCCCTCCACTTT

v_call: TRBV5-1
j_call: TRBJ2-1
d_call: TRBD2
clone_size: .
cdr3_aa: CASSMGLAVYNEQFF
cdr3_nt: TGCGCCAGCAGCATGGGACTAGCGGTTTACAATGAGCAGTTCTTC

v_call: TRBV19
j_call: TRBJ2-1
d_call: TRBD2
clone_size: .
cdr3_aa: CASSPGLAGAGEQFF
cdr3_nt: TGTGCCAGTAGCCCGGGACTAGCGGGAGCTGGGGAGCAGTTCTTC

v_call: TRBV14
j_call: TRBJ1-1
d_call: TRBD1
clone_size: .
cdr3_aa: CASSRRQGAKGTEAFF
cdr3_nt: TGTGCCAGCAGCCGTAGACAGGGAGCTAAGGGCACTGAAGCTTTCTTT

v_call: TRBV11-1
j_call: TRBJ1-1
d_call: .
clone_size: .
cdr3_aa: CASSFVSGMNTEAFF
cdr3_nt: TGTGCCAGCAGCTTCGTTTCCGGGATGAACACTGAAGCTTTCTTT

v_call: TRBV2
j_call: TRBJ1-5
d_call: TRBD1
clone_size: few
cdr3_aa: CASSMTTGVQHF
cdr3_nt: TGTGCCAGCAGTATGACTACAGGGGTCCAGCATTTT

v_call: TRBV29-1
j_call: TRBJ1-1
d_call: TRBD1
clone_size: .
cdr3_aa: CSVESEQGAHTEAFF
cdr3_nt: TGCAGCGTTGAAAGCGAACAGGGGGCCCACACTGAAGCTTTCTTT

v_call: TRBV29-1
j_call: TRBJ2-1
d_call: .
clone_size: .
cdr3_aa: CSVDETTNEQFF
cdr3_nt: TGCAGCGTTGATGAGACTACCAATGAGCAGTTCTTC

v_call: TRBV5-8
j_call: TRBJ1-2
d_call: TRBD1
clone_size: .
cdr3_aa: CASSHRGGLYGYTF
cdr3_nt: TGTGCCAGCAGCCACAGGGGGGGATTGTATGGCTACACCTTC

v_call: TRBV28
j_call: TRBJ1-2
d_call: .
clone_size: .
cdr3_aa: CASSLEHDGYTF
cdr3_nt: TGTGCCAGCAGTCTAGAACATGATGGCTACACCTTC

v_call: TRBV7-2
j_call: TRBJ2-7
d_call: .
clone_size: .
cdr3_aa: CASSFDWGPGEQYF
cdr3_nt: TGTGCCAGCAGCTTCGACTGGGGCCCTGGTGAGCAGTACTTC

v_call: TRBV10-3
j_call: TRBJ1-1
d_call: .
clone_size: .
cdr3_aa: CAISEGRQGKDEAFF
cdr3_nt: TGTGCCATCAGTGAGGGGAGGCAGGGTAAAGATGAAGCTTTCTTT

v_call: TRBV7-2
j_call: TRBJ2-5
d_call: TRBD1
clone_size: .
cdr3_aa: CASSLGDRKETQYF
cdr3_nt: TGTGCCAGCAGCTTAGGGGACAGGAAGGAGACCCAGTACTTC

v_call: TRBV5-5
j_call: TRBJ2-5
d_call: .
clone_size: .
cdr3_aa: CASSLAHQETQYF
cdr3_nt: TGTGCCAGCAGCTTGGCTCACCAAGAGACCCAGTACTTC

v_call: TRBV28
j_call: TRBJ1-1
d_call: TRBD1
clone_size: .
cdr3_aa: CASSFIDRAFTPEAFF
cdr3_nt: TGTGCCAGCAGTTTCATCGACAGGGCCTTTACCCCTGAAGCTTTCTTT

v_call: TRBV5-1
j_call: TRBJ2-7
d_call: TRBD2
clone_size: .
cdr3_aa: CASSTAGVYEQYF
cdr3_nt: TGCGCCAGCAGCACAGCGGGAGTCTACGAGCAGTACTTC

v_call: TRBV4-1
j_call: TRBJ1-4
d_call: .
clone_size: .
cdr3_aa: CASSQEVIGANEKLFF
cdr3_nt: TGCGCCAGCAGCCAAGAAGTAATTGGAGCTAATGAAAAACTGTTTTTT